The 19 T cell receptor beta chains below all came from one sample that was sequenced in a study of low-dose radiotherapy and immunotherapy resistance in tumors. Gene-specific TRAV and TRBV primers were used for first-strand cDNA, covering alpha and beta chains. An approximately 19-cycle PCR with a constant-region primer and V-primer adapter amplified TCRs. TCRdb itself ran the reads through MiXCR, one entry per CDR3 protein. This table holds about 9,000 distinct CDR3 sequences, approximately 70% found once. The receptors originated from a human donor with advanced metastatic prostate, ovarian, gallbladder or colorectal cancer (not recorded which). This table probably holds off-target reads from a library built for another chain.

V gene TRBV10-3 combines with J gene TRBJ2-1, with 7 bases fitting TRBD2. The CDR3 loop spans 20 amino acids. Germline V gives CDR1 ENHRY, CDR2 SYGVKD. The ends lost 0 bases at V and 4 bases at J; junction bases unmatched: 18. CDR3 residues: CAISESPGTGLAAAYNEQFF. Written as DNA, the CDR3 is TGTGCCATCAGTGAGTCTCCGGGGACGGGGCTAGCGGCCGCTTACAATGAGCAGTTCTTC.

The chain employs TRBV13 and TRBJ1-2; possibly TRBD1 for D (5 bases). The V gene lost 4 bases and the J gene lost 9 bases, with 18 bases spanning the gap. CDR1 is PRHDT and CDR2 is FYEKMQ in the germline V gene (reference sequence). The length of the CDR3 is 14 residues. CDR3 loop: CASSSAILRESYTF. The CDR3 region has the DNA TGTGCCAGCAGCTCAGCAATACTCAGGGAAAGCTACACCTTC.

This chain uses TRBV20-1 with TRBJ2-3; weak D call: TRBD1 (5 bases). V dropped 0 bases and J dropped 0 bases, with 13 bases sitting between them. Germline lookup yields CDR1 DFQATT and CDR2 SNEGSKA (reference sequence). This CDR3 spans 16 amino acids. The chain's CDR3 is CSAREDGATSTDTQYF. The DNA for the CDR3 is TGCAGTGCTAGAGAGGATGGGGCTACTAGCACAGATACGCAGTATTTT.

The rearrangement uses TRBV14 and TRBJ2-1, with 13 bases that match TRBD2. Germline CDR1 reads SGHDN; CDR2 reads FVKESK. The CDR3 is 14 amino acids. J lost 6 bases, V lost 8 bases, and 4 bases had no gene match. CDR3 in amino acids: CASGGLAGANEQFF. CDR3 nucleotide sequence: TGTGCCAGCGGAGGACTAGCGGGAGCCAATGAGCAGTTCTTC. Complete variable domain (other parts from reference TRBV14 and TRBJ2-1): EAGVTQFPSHSVIEKGQTVTLRCDPISGHDNLYWYRRVMGKEIKFLLHFVKESKQDESGMPNNRFLAERTGGTYSTLKVQPAELEDSGVYFCASGGLAGANEQFFGPGTRLTVL.

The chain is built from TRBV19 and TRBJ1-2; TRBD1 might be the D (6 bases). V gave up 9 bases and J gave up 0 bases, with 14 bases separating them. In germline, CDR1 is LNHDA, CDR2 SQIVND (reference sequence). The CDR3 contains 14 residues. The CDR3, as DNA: TGTGCCAGCTTAACCCAGGGGCCTAACTATGGCTACACCTTC. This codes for CASLTQGPNYGYTF.

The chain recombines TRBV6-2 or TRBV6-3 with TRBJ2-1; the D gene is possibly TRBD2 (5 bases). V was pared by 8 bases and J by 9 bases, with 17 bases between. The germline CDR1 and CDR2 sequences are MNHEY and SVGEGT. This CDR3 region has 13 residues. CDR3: CASEGFSMSEQFF. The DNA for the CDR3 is TGTGCCAGCGAGGGATTTAGCATGAGTGAGCAGTTCTTC.

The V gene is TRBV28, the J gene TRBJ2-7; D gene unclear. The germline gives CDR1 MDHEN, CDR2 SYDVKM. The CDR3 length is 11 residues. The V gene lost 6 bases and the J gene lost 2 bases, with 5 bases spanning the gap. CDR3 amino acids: CASSLTYEQYF. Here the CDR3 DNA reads TGTGCCAGCAGCCTGACCTACGAGCAGTACTTC.

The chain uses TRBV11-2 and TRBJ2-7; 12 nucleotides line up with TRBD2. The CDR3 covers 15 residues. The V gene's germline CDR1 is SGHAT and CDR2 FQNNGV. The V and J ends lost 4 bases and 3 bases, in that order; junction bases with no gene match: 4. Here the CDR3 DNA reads TGTGCCAGCAGCTCAGTGACTAGCGGGGGCTACGAGCAGTACTTC. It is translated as CASSSVTSGGYEQYF. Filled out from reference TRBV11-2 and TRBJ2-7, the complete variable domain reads EAGVAQSPRYKIIEKRQSVAFWCNPISGHATLYWYQQILGQGPKLLIQFQNNGVVDDSQLPKDRFSAERLKGVDSTLKIQPAKLEDSAVYLCASSSVTSGGYEQYFGPGTRLTVT.

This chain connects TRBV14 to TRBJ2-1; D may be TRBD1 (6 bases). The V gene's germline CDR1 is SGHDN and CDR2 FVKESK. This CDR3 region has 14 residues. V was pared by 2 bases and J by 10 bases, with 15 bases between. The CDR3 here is CASSQLTGWSEQFF. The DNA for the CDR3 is TGTGCCAGCAGCCAACTTACAGGGTGGTCGGAGCAGTTCTTC. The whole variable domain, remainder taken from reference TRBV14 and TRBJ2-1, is EAGVTQFPSHSVIEKGQTVTLRCDPISGHDNLYWYRRVMGKEIKFLLHFVKESKQDESGMPNNRFLAERTGGTYSTLKVQPAELEDSGVYFCASSQLTGWSEQFFGPGTRLTVL.

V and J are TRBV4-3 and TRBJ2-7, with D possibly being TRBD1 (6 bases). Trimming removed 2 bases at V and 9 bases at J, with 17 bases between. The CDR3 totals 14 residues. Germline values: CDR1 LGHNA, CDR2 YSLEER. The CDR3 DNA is TGCGCCAGCAGCCAACCCGGACAGACCTTGGGGCAGTACTTC. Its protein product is CASSQPGQTLGQYF.

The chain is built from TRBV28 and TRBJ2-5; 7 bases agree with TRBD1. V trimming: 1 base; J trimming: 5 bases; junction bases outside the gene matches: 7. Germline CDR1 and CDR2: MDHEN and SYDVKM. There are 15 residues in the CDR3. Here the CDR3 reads CASSLYPRGLETQYF. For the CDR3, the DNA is TGTGCCAGCAGTTTATATCCCAGGGGGTTGGAGACCCAGTACTTC.

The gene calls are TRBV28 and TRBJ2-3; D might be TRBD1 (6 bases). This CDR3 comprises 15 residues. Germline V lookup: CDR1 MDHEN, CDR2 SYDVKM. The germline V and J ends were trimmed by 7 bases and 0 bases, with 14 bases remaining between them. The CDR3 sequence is CASNKQGSSTDTQYF. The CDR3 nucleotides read TGTGCCAGCAATAAGCAGGGGAGTAGCACAGATACGCAGTATTTT. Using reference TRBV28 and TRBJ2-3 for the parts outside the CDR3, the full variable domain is DVKVTQSSRYLVKRTGEKVFLECVQDMDHENMFWYRQDPGLGLRLIYFSYDVKMKEKGDIPEGYSVSREKKERFSLILESASTNQTSMYLCASNKQGSSTDTQYFGPGTRLTVL.

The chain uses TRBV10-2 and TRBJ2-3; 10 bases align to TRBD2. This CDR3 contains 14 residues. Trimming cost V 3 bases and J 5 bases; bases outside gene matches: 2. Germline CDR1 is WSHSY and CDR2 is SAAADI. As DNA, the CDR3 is TGCGCCAGCAGTGATAGCGGGAGGAAAGATACGCAGTATTTT. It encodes CASSDSGRKDTQYF.

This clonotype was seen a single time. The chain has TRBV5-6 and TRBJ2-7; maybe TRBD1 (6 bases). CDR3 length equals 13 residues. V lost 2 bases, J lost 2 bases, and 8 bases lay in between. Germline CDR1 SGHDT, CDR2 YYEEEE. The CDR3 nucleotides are TGTGCCAGCAGCTTTGGGACAACCTACGAGCAGTACTTC. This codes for CASSFGTTYEQYF.

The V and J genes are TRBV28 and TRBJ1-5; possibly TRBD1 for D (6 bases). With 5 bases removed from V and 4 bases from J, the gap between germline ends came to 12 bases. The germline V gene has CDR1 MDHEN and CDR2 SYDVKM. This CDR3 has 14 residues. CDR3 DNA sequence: TGTGCCAGCAGTCCGGGACATTCTAATCAGCCCCAGCATTTT. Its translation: CASSPGHSNQPQHF. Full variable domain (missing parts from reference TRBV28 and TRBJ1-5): DVKVTQSSRYLVKRTGEKVFLECVQDMDHENMFWYRQDPGLGLRLIYFSYDVKMKEKGDIPEGYSVSREKKERFSLILESASTNQTSMYLCASSPGHSNQPQHFGDGTRLSIL.

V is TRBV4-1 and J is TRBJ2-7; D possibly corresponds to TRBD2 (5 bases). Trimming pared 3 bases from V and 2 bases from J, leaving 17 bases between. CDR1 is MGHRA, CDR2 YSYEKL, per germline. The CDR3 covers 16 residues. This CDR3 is CASSQVAGTHPYEQYF. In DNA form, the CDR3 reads TGCGCCAGCAGCCAGGTTGCGGGTACACACCCCTACGAGCAGTACTTC.

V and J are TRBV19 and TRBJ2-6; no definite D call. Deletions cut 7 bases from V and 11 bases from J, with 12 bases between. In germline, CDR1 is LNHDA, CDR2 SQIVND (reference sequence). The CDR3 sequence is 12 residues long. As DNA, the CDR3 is TGTGCCAGTAAAGAAACTGCCCACGTCCTGACTTTC. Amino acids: CASKETAHVLTF.

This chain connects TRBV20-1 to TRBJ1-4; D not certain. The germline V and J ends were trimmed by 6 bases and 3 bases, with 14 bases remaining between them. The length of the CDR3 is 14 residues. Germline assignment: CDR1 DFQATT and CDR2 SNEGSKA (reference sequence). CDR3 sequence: CSARHSGANEKLFF. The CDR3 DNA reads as TGCAGTGCGCGCCACTCGGGAGCTAATGAAAAACTGTTTTTT.

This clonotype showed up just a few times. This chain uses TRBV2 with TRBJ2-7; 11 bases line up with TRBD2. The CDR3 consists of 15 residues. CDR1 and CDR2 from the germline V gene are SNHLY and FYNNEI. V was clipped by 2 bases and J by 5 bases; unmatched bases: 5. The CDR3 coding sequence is TGTGCCAGCAGTGAATATAGCGGGAGGGATAACGAGCAGTACTTC. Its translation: CASSEYSGRDNEQYF.